The text below deals with one T cell receptor (beta chain). The antigen is unknown. Other nucleotide sequences in the sample specify the same CDR3. This entry is derived from a study of cytomegalovirus exposure and HLA in healthy donors. 60 Vbeta and 13 Jbeta primers were used in PCR. The table came from immunoSEQ multiplex PCR; TCRdb's copy has only in-frame clones and leaves some out. This sample has roughly 180,000 clones, with roughly four fifths found just once. Study-wide results and caveats: After further analysis at a later stage, 16,951 TCR beta sequences were associated with HLA alleles at 0.05 false discovery rate.

V lost 0 bases and J 0 bases, leaving 7 bases between the germline ends. The CDR3 spans 15 residues. Germline CDR1 and CDR2: SGDLS and YYNGEE. The receptor's source is a female donor in good health and CMV-seronegative. This chain joins TRBV9 and TRBJ1-3, with D possibly being TRBD1 (5 bases). Sequenced sample: PBMCs. The CDR3 DNA is TGTGCCAGCAGCGTAGGCGGGGGCTCTGGAAACACCATATATTTT. Translation gives CASSVGGGSGNTIYF.